This T cell receptor beta chain is from a study of blood T cells in healthy people across ages. Broader study findings: There were more naive CD4+ cells and higher diversity in long-lived donors than in aged donors.

Every donor contributed ten milliliters of peripheral blood by blood draw. The authors extracted at least 5 micrograms of total RNA per sample. This clonotype has a handful of counts. The antigen is undetermined. The use of a sample-barcoded 5' primer and a J-beta primer mix characterized a second PCR of roughly 7 to 11 cycles. The authors tagged each cDNA molecule using a template-switch adaptor with 12 random nucleotides. TCRdb itself ran the 5' RACE reads through MiXCR, one entry per CDR3 protein. The repertoire holds 650,000 to 1,000,000 distinct CDR3 sequences, with roughly 35% as singletons. The material sequenced was blood. The sequence was collected from a man aged 18 to 30 in good health.

CDR3 sequence: CASSLPGLASGYTF. As DNA, the CDR3 is TGTGCCAGCAGCTTGCCAGGGTTGGCGAGTGGCTACACCTTC. The rearrangement links TRBV5-6 to TRBJ1-2, with D perhaps TRBD1 (5 bases). V was trimmed by 1 base and J by 7 bases, leaving 14 bases between them. The CDR3 consists of 14 residues. CDR1 is SGHDT, CDR2 YYEEEE, per germline.